Each of the 32 T cell receptor beta chains below was sequenced from the same sample in a study of cytomegalovirus exposure and HLA in healthy donors. PCR was performed using 60 Vbeta and 13 Jbeta primers. The table came from immunoSEQ multiplex PCR; TCRdb's copy has only in-frame clones and leaves some out. Among about 100,000 clones, 79% were seen once, and the ten largest hold around 3.1%. What was sequenced was PBMCs. All receptors come from a woman between 35 and 50 years old in good health and CMV-seronegative.

The chain recombines TRBV28 with TRBJ2-6; D perhaps matches TRBD2 (7 bases). The CDR3 has 16 residues. V was cut by 5 bases and J by 4 bases, with 15 bases left in between. Germline V lookup: CDR1 MDHEN, CDR2 SYDVKM. As DNA, the CDR3 is TGTGCCAGCAGTCTCGTCGGGGGGCAAGGGGCCAACGTCCTGACTTTC. This gives the protein CASSLVGGQGANVLTF.

This rearrangement joins TRBV27 to TRBJ1-1; D perhaps matches TRBD1 (5 bases). V gave up 5 bases and J gave up 5 bases, with 12 bases separating them. Germline loops: CDR1 MNHEY, CDR2 SMNVEV (reference sequence). The CDR3 contains 13 residues. Here the CDR3 reads CASSARTLTEAFF. Here the CDR3 DNA reads TGTGCCAGCAGTGCCCGGACACTAACTGAAGCTTTCTTT.

The chain has TRBV27 and TRBJ1-5, with D perhaps matching TRBD1 (5 bases). The CDR3 runs 15 residues. The germline CDR1 and CDR2 sequences are MNHEY and SMNVEV (reference sequence). V was trimmed by 1 base and J by 6 bases, leaving 13 bases between them. In DNA form, the CDR3 reads TGTGCCAGCAGTTTATTGGGGGGGAAGGGTCAGCCCCAGCATTTT. Encoded protein: CASSLLGGKGQPQHF.

The chain carries TRBV28 and TRBJ2-1; TRBD2 agrees at 7 bases. J lost 6 bases, V lost 1 base, and 9 bases had no gene match. This CDR3 has 16 amino acids. The germline V gene encodes CDR1 MDHEN and CDR2 SYDVKM. The CDR3 region has the DNA TGTGCCAGCAGTTTATCGGGGGGAGGTCCGGGCAATGAGCAGTTCTTC. This encodes CASSLSGGGPGNEQFF. The entire variable domain, with the rest obtained from reference TRBV28 and TRBJ2-1, is as follows: DVKVTQSSRYLVKRTGEKVFLECVQDMDHENMFWYRQDPGLGLRLIYFSYDVKMKEKGDIPEGYSVSREKKERFSLILESASTNQTSMYLCASSLSGGGPGNEQFFGPGTRLTVL.

The rearrangement uses TRBV9 and TRBJ2-7; 9 nucleotides match TRBD1. CDR1 SGDLS and CDR2 YYNGEE come from the germline V gene. J lost 7 bases, V lost 4 bases, and 9 bases had no gene match. This CDR3 has 14 amino acids. The DNA of the CDR3 is TGTGCCAGCAGCAGGACAGGGGAGGAGGTGGAGCAGTACTTC. Its translation: CASSRTGEEVEQYF.

A single count supports this clone. The chain employs TRBV5-5 and TRBJ2-7; 12 bases agree with TRBD2. CDR1 SGHKS and CDR2 YYEKEE come from the germline V gene (reference sequence). After removal of 3 bases from V and 4 bases from J, the junction contained 2 bases not matched to a gene. The length of the CDR3 is 14 residues. The CDR3 sequence is CASSSTSGGYEQYF. The CDR3, as DNA: TGTGCCAGCAGCTCCACTAGCGGGGGGTACGAGCAGTACTTC.

Note on this clone: Because the CDR3 is missing its conserved closing phenylalanine or tryptophan, this is likely a read error. This rearrangement joins TRBV7-9 to TRBJ1-2; D is unresolved. This CDR3 is built from 16 residues. Germline V lookup: CDR1 SEHNR, CDR2 FQNEAQ (reference sequence). V dropped 3 bases and J dropped 6 bases, with 20 bases sitting between them. CDR3 sequence: CASSFRGGLTAHGYTL. The CDR3 region has the DNA TGTGCCAGCAGCTTTCGAGGAGGGCTAACTGCTCATGGCTACACCCTC.

V and J are TRBV19 and TRBJ1-1; D gene unclear. The V and J ends lost 6 bases and 8 bases respectively, with 7 bases between them. CDR1 LNHDA and CDR2 SQIVND come from the germline V gene (reference sequence). The CDR3 is 10 amino acids. Here the CDR3 DNA reads TGTGCCAGTAGGGCAGGAGAAGCTTTCTTT. This translates into CASRAGEAFF.

V is TRBV4-3 and J is TRBJ1-2; the match to TRBD1 covers 10 bases. Unmatched junction bases numbered 3, after V lost 2 bases and J lost 3 bases. The CDR3 totals 15 residues. Germline lookup yields CDR1 LGHNA and CDR2 YSLEER. The CDR3 here is CASSQTGQGYYGYTF. The CDR3 region has the DNA TGCGCCAGCAGCCAAACGGGACAGGGGTACTATGGCTACACCTTC.

The genes are TRBV7-9 and TRBJ1-2; no firm D call. This CDR3 is 14 amino acids long. V gave up 8 bases and J gave up 2 bases, with 15 bases separating them. In germline, CDR1 is SEHNR, CDR2 FQNEAQ (reference sequence). CDR3 loop: CASFARDLNYGYTF. The CDR3 DNA is TGTGCCAGCTTCGCCCGGGATTTAAACTATGGCTACACCTTC.

The rearrangement uses TRBV15 and TRBJ2-1; D possibly corresponds to TRBD1 (5 bases). This CDR3 is 17 amino acids long. The germline V and J ends were trimmed by 0 bases and 10 bases, with 22 bases remaining between them. Germline lookup yields CDR1 LNHNV and CDR2 YYDKDF (reference sequence). The CDR3 region has the DNA TGTGCCACCAGCAGAGAAAGTCCTGGGGCAGGGATTATCGAGCAGTTCTTC. Translated, it gives CATSRESPGAGIIEQFF.

The chain uses TRBV2 and TRBJ1-5, with 11 bases identical to TRBD1. The germline V gene has CDR1 SNHLY and CDR2 FYNNEI. Unmatched junction bases numbered 15, after V lost 6 bases and J lost 8 bases. This CDR3 region has 17 residues. The CDR3: CASRASPRTGGREPQHF. In DNA form, the CDR3 reads TGTGCCAGCAGGGCCTCCCCCCGGACAGGGGGCAGAGAGCCCCAGCATTTT.

The gene calls are TRBV28 and TRBJ2-1; no reliable D call. Trimming took 10 bases from V and 2 from J, leaving 15 bases between them. Germline-derived CDR1 and CDR2 are MDHEN and SYDVKM. The length of the CDR3 is 14 residues. The CDR3 reads CATTDNVAYNEQFF. Here the CDR3 DNA reads TGTGCCACTACCGACAACGTCGCCTACAATGAGCAGTTCTTC.

This CDR3 reads CASSMGGLVAFF. CDR3 DNA: TGTGCCAGTAGTATGGGGGGGTTAGTTGCTTTCTTT. The V and J genes are TRBV19 and TRBJ1-1; D is perhaps TRBD1 (5 bases). In germline, CDR1 is LNHDA, CDR2 SQIVND (reference sequence). V lost 3 bases to trimming and J lost 11 bases, with 13 bases between them. The CDR3 runs 12 residues.

This chain connects TRBV6-5 to TRBJ1-1, with 8 bases fitting TRBD1. Germline V lookup: CDR1 MNHEY, CDR2 SVGAGI. The V and J ends lost 0 bases and 7 bases, in that order; junction bases with no gene match: 7. CDR3 length: 15 amino acids. As DNA, the CDR3 is TGTGCCAGCAGTTACTCTCGGCAGGGGGCGGATGAAGCTTTCTTT. Translation gives CASSYSRQGADEAFF.

The genes are TRBV5-1 and TRBJ1-1; no firm D call. Germline V CDR1 and CDR2: SGHRS, YFSETQ. The CDR3 is 14 residues long. Trimming stripped 2 bases from V and 7 bases from J, with 15 bases between. The CDR3 region is CASSLGVSTNEAFF. The CDR3 DNA reads as TGCGCCAGCAGCTTAGGAGTTTCAACTAATGAAGCTTTCTTT.

The V call is TRBV7-2, the J call TRBJ1-3; D is ambiguous. This CDR3 is built from 17 residues. From germline, CDR1 is SGHTA and CDR2 FQGNSA. V was clipped by 0 bases and J by 0 bases, with 12 bases between them. CDR3: CASSLAHSQSSGNTIYF. The CDR3 nucleotides are TGTGCCAGCAGCTTAGCGCACAGCCAGAGCTCTGGAAACACCATATATTTT.

The gene calls are TRBV19 and TRBJ2-1; 8 bases map to TRBD2. There are 13 residues in the CDR3. The ends lost 6 bases at V and 4 bases at J; junction bases unmatched: 2. The germline V gene has CDR1 LNHDA and CDR2 SQIVND (reference sequence). As DNA, the CDR3 is TGTGCCAGTAGGAGCGGGAGTTACAATGAGCAGTTCTTC. Protein product: CASRSGSYNEQFF.

The chain is built from TRBV28 and TRBJ2-5; D is undetermined. Trimming cost V 6 bases and J 7 bases, with 12 bases left between them. Per the germline V gene, CDR1 is MDHEN and CDR2 is SYDVKM. This CDR3 comprises 12 residues. The CDR3 sequence is CASSSPPGTQYF. The CDR3 DNA reads TGTGCCAGCAGCTCCCCGCCCGGGACCCAGTACTTC.

The CDR3 reads CASSANLAGEQYF. Here the CDR3 DNA reads TGTGCCAGCAGTGCCAACCTAGCGGGAGAGCAGTACTTC. The chain has TRBV2 and TRBJ2-7; TRBD2 aligns across 9 bases. The germline gives CDR1 SNHLY, CDR2 FYNNEI. This CDR3 is built from 13 residues. Trimming took 4 bases from V and 7 from J; bases not matched to a gene: 5.

The V gene is TRBV19, the J gene TRBJ1-1; a possible D gene is TRBD1 (5 bases). Trimming left V 8 bases short and J 5 bases short, with 21 bases between. The CDR3 is 15 residues long. Germline V gene data show CDR1 as LNHDA and CDR2 as SQIVND (reference sequence). The CDR3 DNA reads as TGTGCCAGTTCTCTGGGGGGACTCCGAGGGACTGAAGCTTTCTTT. Translation gives CASSLGGLRGTEAFF. Based on the CDR3 plus reference TRBV19 and TRBJ1-1, the full variable domain is DGGITQSPKYLFRKEGQNVTLSCEQNLNHDAMYWYRQDPGQGLRLIYYSQIVNDFQKGDIAEGYSVSREKKESFPLTVTSAQKNPTAFYLCASSLGGLRGTEAFFGQGTRLTVV.

The V and J genes are TRBV10-3 and TRBJ1-3, with D possibly being TRBD1 (6 bases). Looked up from germline, CDR1 is ENHRY and CDR2 is SYGVKD. This CDR3 contains 12 residues. Trimming cost V 10 bases and J 15 bases, with 22 bases left between them. CDR3 DNA sequence: TGTGCCAGCTCTAGGCAGGGGCGTGAGGGATATTTT. Protein sequence: CASSRQGREGYF.

The chain combines TRBV9 with TRBJ2-7, with 10 bases aligning to TRBD2. V lost 0 bases, J lost 7 bases, and 7 bases stayed unmatched. CDR3 length: 15 residues. Germline V lookup: CDR1 SGDLS, CDR2 YYNGEE. CDR3 sequence: CASSVGLAGVLEQYF. The CDR3 coding sequence is TGTGCCAGCAGCGTAGGGCTAGCGGGAGTATTAGAGCAGTACTTC.

This rearrangement joins TRBV5-6 to TRBJ1-1; 8 nucleotides match TRBD1. Unmatched junction bases numbered 5, after V lost 0 bases and J lost 4 bases. CDR1 and CDR2 (germline): SGHDT, YYEEEE. CDR3 length: 15 amino acids. CDR3 residues: CASSLAGTGGTEAFF. The CDR3 DNA reads as TGTGCCAGCAGCTTGGCCGGTACAGGGGGCACTGAAGCTTTCTTT.

The V and J genes are TRBV7-2 and TRBJ1-5; 8 bases are shared with TRBD1. The CDR3 runs 16 residues. V trimming: 2 bases; J trimming: 6 bases; junction bases outside the gene matches: 9. The germline V gene has CDR1 SGHTA and CDR2 FQGNSA. CDR3 sequence reads: CASSLLLGQGSQPQHF. The CDR3 bases are TGTGCCAGCAGCTTACTCCTTGGACAGGGAAGTCAGCCCCAGCATTTT.

V usage is TRBV10-2 and J usage is TRBJ2-1; 11 bases map to TRBD2. The CDR3 has 16 amino acids. V was clipped by 7 bases and J by 6 bases; unmatched bases: 11. CDR1 is WSHSY, CDR2 SAAADI, per germline. The CDR3 reads CASILSPGLAVNEQFF. DNA of the CDR3: TGCGCCAGCATTCTTTCCCCGGGACTAGCGGTCAATGAGCAGTTCTTC.

The genes are TRBV6-5 and TRBJ1-1; maybe TRBD1 (5 bases). V shed 7 bases and J shed 2 bases, with 14 bases lying between them. The CDR3 loop spans 14 amino acids. Germline CDR1 reads MNHEY; CDR2 reads SVGAGI. CDR3 residues: CASIQSGGNTEAFF. DNA of the CDR3: TGTGCCAGCATCCAGTCGGGGGGTAACACTGAAGCTTTCTTT.

The V gene is TRBV19, the J gene TRBJ2-2; possibly TRBD1 for D (8 bases). Germline lookup yields CDR1 LNHDA and CDR2 SQIVND (reference sequence). The CDR3 is 15 amino acids. Trimming removed 8 bases from V and 5 bases from J, with 18 bases in between. The CDR3 region is CASWTGKAGTGELFF. The CDR3 DNA reads as TGTGCCAGTTGGACAGGGAAAGCGGGAACCGGGGAGCTGTTTTTT.

This CDR3 reads CASSQVGWRVETQYF. CDR3 bases: TGCGCCAGCAGCCAAGTCGGCTGGAGAGTTGAGACCCAGTACTTC. The chain couples TRBV4-3 to TRBJ2-5; D ambiguous. Germline V gene data show CDR1 as LGHNA and CDR2 as YSLEER. CDR3 length: 15 amino acids. The V end lost 1 base, the J end lost 5 bases, and 14 bases lay between the germline ends.

The V call is TRBV15, the J call TRBJ2-3; D unresolved. Trimming pared 0 bases from V and 4 bases from J, leaving 8 bases between. Germline-derived CDR1 and CDR2 are LNHNV and YYDKDF (reference sequence). This CDR3 spans 14 amino acids. This chain's CDR3 is CATSRDSSADTQYF. The CDR3 nucleotides read TGTGCCACCAGCAGAGATTCCAGCGCAGATACGCAGTATTTT.

The table lists this clone with a few counts. The gene calls are TRBV5-8 and TRBJ1-4; D is undetermined. CDR3 size: 14 residues. V lost 2 bases and J lost 8, with 13 bases in between. Germline CDR1 is SGHTS and CDR2 is YDEGEE. The CDR3 protein is CASSFQALGEKLFF. The CDR3 nucleotides read TGTGCCAGCAGCTTCCAGGCGCTCGGCGAAAAACTGTTTTTT.

The J gene is TRBJ2-7, the V gene TRBV5-1; TRBD2 might be the D (6 bases). In germline, CDR1 is SGHRS, CDR2 YFSETQ. CDR3 size: 14 residues. Trimming took 2 bases from V and 1 from J, leaving 10 bases between them. CDR3 in amino acids: CASSFEGTSYEQYF. CDR3 DNA: TGCGCCAGCAGCTTCGAAGGGACTTCCTACGAGCAGTACTTC.